This T cell receptor (beta chain) came from a study of blood T cell repertoires in COVID-19. TCRdb's table, derived via immunoSEQ multiplex PCR, lists solely in-frame clones and lacks some. The repertoire holds a few hundred thousand clones, about nine tenths seen once, with about 8.9% in the top ten. CDR1 SNHLY and CDR2 FYNNEI come from the germline V gene. The CDR3 runs 14 residues. This clone was seen once. One end of the junction is discordant with germline, which a read error may explain. Sequenced input: PBMCs or T cells enriched from blood (not recorded which). This chain uses TRBV2 with TRBJ1-1; 7 bases match TRBD1. This TCR was sampled from a woman aged 18-29 years who had recovered from COVID-19. This chain's CDR3 is CASREGDSYTEAFF. The CDR3 DNA follows: TGTGCCAGCCGTGAAGGGGACAGCTACACTGAAGCTTTCTTT.